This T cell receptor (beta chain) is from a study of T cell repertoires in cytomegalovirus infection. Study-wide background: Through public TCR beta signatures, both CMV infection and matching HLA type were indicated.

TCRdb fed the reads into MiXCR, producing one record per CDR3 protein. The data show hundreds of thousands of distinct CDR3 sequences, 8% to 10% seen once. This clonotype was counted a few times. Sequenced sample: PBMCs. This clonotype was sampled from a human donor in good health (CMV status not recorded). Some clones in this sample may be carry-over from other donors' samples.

The CDR3 coding sequence is TGCAGTGCTAGAGGACTCCGTGAGGGCGCGGGCATTCAGTACTTC. Its protein product is CSARGLREGAGIQYF. The chain employs TRBV20-1 and TRBJ2-4; D perhaps matches TRBD2 (5 bases). The CDR3 runs 15 residues. The V gene lost 1 base and the J gene lost 9 bases, with 19 bases spanning the gap. Germline V gives CDR1 DFQATT, CDR2 SNEGSKA (reference sequence).